A selection of T cell receptor beta chains follows, all from one sample in a study of T-cell memory formation after mild COVID-19. Using its own MiXCR run on the 5' RACE reads, TCRdb lists one record per CDR3 protein. The repertoire holds approximately 440,000 distinct CDR3 sequences, with around 19% as singletons. Source material: PBMCs or a T cell subset sorted from them (not recorded which). These receptors came from an adult woman who had mild COVID-19 (a few samples of this study predate the infection). Cell type and time point are not known. The CDR3 runs from the conserved cysteine through the conserved F or W. The D gene is left open where the match is weak. Not all rows give a size; the values are once, few, many and, for expanded clones, a class.

D	V	J	size	DNA	CDR3
TRBD2	TRBV3-1	TRBJ2-3	many	TGTGCCAGCAGCCAAGCTGGGCGAGGACTAGCGGCTATCACAGATACGCAGTATTTT	CASSQAGRGLAAITDTQYF
TRBD1	TRBV24-1	TRBJ1-5	few	TGTGCCACACAGGGGGCCGGCAATCAGCCCCAGCATTTT	CATQGAGNQPQHF
NA	TRBV29-1	TRBJ1-3	few	TGCAGCGTTGAAGACCAGGTGGACCCCTCTGGAAACACCATATATTTT	CSVEDQVDPSGNTIYF
NA	TRBV7-2	TRBJ1-1	few	TGTGCCAGCAGCTTAGCGTTGACAGACACTGAAGCTTTCTTT	CASSLALTDTEAFF
TRBD1	TRBV9	TRBJ1-6	few	TGTGCCAGCAGCGTAGGACAGGGGGCTGATTCACCCCTCCACTTT	CASSVGQGADSPLHF
TRBD2	TRBV4-3	TRBJ2-3	many	TGCGCCAGCAGCCAAGGGGAGGGACTACCGATCACAGATACGCAGTATTTT	CASSQGEGLPITDTQYF
TRBD1	TRBV6-5	TRBJ1-2	many	TGTGCCAGCAGTTACGACAGGGGGCTTAATGGCTACACCTTC	CASSYDRGLNGYTF
NA	TRBV20-1	TRBJ1-5	NA	TGCAGTGCTAGCCCACGAATTTGGACGGAGGCTAGCAATCAGCCCCAGCATTTT	CSASPRIWTEASNQPQHF
TRBD2	TRBV20-1	TRBJ2-1	few	TGCAGTGCTAGGACCAGGCGGGAGGTCAATGAGCAGTTCTTC	CSARTRREVNEQFF
NA	TRBV3-1	TRBJ1-1	NA	TGTGCCAGCAGTCCCTCAGCCCCCACTGAAGCTTTCTTT	CASSPSAPTEAFF
NA	TRBV7-9	TRBJ2-1	few	TGTGCCAGCAGTCTCCCCCCGGTCCAGGGTGAGCAGTTCTTC	CASSLPPVQGEQFF
TRBD1	TRBV5-6	TRBJ2-7	NA	TGTGCCAGCAGCCCCACCGACAGGGACTCCTACGAGCAGTACTTC	CASSPTDRDSYEQYF
NA	TRBV11-2	TRBJ1-4	NA	TGTGCCAGCAGCTTAGACCCCCGGTCTTCCCAAAATGAAAAACTGTTTTTT	CASSLDPRSSQNEKLFF
TRBD1	TRBV6-2/TRBV6-3	TRBJ2-7	NA	TGTGCCAGCAGTTACTCGGGGGACAGGGTATTGGCCGAGCAGTACTTC	CASSYSGDRVLAEQYF
NA	TRBV24-1	TRBJ1-4	few	TGTGCCGCCAGTGGTGGGGAAAAACTGTTTTTT	CAASGGEKLFF
TRBD2	TRBV11-2	TRBJ2-5	few	TGTGCCAGCAGCTCCCTGGCGGGAGGGCCTGGGACCCAGTACTTC	CASSSLAGGPGTQYF
NA	TRBV14	TRBJ2-7	few	TGTGCCAGCAGCCAAGAGTCTGCGCCCACCTACGAGCAGTACTTC	CASSQESAPTYEQYF
TRBD1	TRBV29-1	TRBJ1-1	few	TGCAGCGTTTCCGGGACAGGTATTCCGAACACTGAAGCTTTCTTT	CSVSGTGIPNTEAFF
NA	TRBV15	TRBJ1-5	many	TGTGCCACCAGCAGAGATCAACAGGACAATCAGCCCCAGCATTTT	CATSRDQQDNQPQHF
TRBD1	TRBV20-1	TRBJ1-6	few	TGCAGTGCCGTGACAGGGGGGAATTCACCCCTCCACTTT	CSAVTGGNSPLHF
TRBD1	TRBV6-5	TRBJ2-7	NA	TGTGCCAGCAGTAACGCCCTGTGGACAGGGTCCTTCTACGAGCAGTACTTC	CASSNALWTGSFYEQYF
TRBD1	TRBV5-5	TRBJ1-2	NA	TGTGCCAGCAGCTTGGGAACAGGGGGCGCCTGGTATGGCTACACCTTC	CASSLGTGGAWYGYTF
NA	TRBV10-3	TRBJ1-5	NA	TGTGCCATCAGTGAGTCGACGGTAGGCAATCAGCCCCAGCATTTT	CAISESTVGNQPQHF
TRBD2	TRBV6-5	TRBJ2-1	NA	TGTGCCAGCAGTTCCGGGGGGAGCTATCTCCACAATGAGCAGTTCTTC	CASSSGGSYLHNEQFF
TRBD1	TRBV27	TRBJ2-3	few	TGTGCCAGCAGTTTCGGGACAGGGGCCACAGATACGCAGTATTTT	CASSFGTGATDTQYF